Following are 17 T cell receptor beta chains from one sample sequenced in a study of shared clonotypes between healthy human individuals. Clones were sequenced by immunoSEQ multiplex PCR, and TCRdb holds only the in-frame ones, with some missing. The table shows millions of clones, with approximately 92% occurring only once. The sample taken for sequencing was naive CD4+ T cells sorted from blood. Described subset: CD45RA+ positively selected. These receptors were taken from a young man in good health.

This chain links TRBV4-3 with TRBJ2-7, with unresolved D. The CDR3 covers 14 residues. The V and J ends lost 8 bases and 2 bases respectively, with 16 bases between them. Germline CDR1 is LGHNA and CDR2 is YSLEER. CDR3 nucleotide sequence: TGCGCCAGCCGGCACAGTCCCCAGGCCTACGAGCAGTACTTC. Translated, it gives CASRHSPQAYEQYF.

The chain has TRBV29-1 and TRBJ1-2, with no clear D. V lost 5 bases and J 3 bases, leaving 13 bases between the germline ends. In germline, CDR1 is SQVTM, CDR2 ANQGSEA. The CDR3 has 13 residues. CDR3 protein: CSVPRQRDYGYTF. The CDR3 DNA sequence: TGCAGCGTTCCCCGTCAGCGGGACTATGGCTACACCTTC.

This rearrangement joins TRBV7-2 to TRBJ2-7; 8 bases agree with TRBD1. This CDR3 spans 15 amino acids. Germline values: CDR1 SGHTA, CDR2 FQGNSA. V lost 1 base to trimming and J lost 4 bases; unmatched junction nucleotides: 6. CDR3 bases: TGTGCCAGCAGCTTAGGGGGGACAGGAATGTACGAGCAGTACTTC. Residues: CASSLGGTGMYEQYF. Based on the CDR3 plus reference TRBV7-2 and TRBJ2-7, the full variable domain is GAGVSQSPSNKVTEKGKDVELRCDPISGHTALYWYRQSLGQGLEFLIYFQGNSAPDKSGLPSDRFSAERTGGSVSTLTIQRTQQEDSAVYLCASSLGGTGMYEQYFGPGTRLTVT.

The V call is TRBV6-1, the J call TRBJ1-2, with unresolved D. V shed 10 bases and J shed 10 bases, with 16 bases lying between them. Germline V lookup: CDR1 MNHNS, CDR2 SASEGT. The CDR3 contains 11 residues. This chain's CDR3 is CATNRHQDYTF. As DNA, the CDR3 is TGTGCCACTAATCGTCACCAAGACTACACCTTC.

As to this clone: Different DNA sequences within this sample yield the same CDR3. The chain couples TRBV7-9 to TRBJ2-7; D is unclear. V lost 2 bases to trimming and J lost 1 base, with 3 bases between them. Germline V gives CDR1 SEHNR, CDR2 FQNEAQ (reference sequence). CDR3 length: 12 residues. The chain's CDR3 is CASSLQSYEQYF. The CDR3 DNA is TGTGCCAGCAGCTTACAATCCTACGAGCAGTACTTC.

The chain employs TRBV6-5 and TRBJ1-6; no clear D. Per the germline V gene, CDR1 is MNHEY and CDR2 is SVGAGI. Trimming took off 0 bases at V and 13 bases at J, with 4 bases between the two ends. CDR3 length equals 11 residues. The CDR3 DNA follows: TGTGCCAGCAGTTACTCTTTCCCCCTCCACTTT. Amino acid sequence: CASSYSFPLHF.

This rearrangement joins TRBV10-3 to TRBJ2-5; 8 positions match TRBD2. The germline CDR1 and CDR2 sequences are ENHRY and SYGVKD. The junction had 5 bases not matched to a gene; V was cut back by 4 bases and J by 4 bases. CDR3 length: 14 amino acids. CDR3 sequence reads: CAISGSGGGETQYF. CDR3 nucleotide sequence: TGTGCCATCAGTGGGAGCGGGGGAGGAGAGACCCAGTACTTC.

The J gene is TRBJ2-1, the V gene TRBV6-5; 10 bases align to TRBD2. From germline, CDR1 is MNHEY and CDR2 SVGAGI. The CDR3 has 13 amino acids. V dropped 8 bases and J dropped 15; count of bases not matched to a gene: 13. CDR3 in DNA: TGTGCCAGCCGACAGACTAGCGGGCTATTTGGGTTCTTC. It translates to CASRQTSGLFGFF.

The V call is TRBV6-6, the J call TRBJ1-2, with D tentatively TRBD1 (6 bases). V was cut by 4 bases and J by 8 bases, with 17 bases left in between. CDR3 size: 14 residues. The germline gives CDR1 MNHNY, CDR2 SVGAGI (reference sequence). The CDR3 here is CASSWGIQGGGYTF. The CDR3 DNA sequence: TGTGCCAGCAGTTGGGGAATACAGGGCGGCGGCTACACCTTC.

This chain connects TRBV30 to TRBJ2-7, with 10 nucleotides matching TRBD1. Germline trimming cut 3 bases from V and 4 bases from J; bases unmatched to any gene: 6. The CDR3 runs to 14 residues. Germline loops: CDR1 GTSNPN, CDR2 SVGIG (reference sequence). The chain's CDR3 is CAWRPGQGIYEQYF. The CDR3 DNA reads TGTGCCTGGAGGCCGGGACAGGGGATATACGAGCAGTACTTC.

The CDR3 is CASSKDQLQGNQPQHF. CDR3 nucleotides: TGTGCCAGCAGCAAAGACCAACTACAGGGAAATCAGCCCCAGCATTTT. The chain recombines TRBV11-2 with TRBJ1-5; the D gene is possibly TRBD1 (6 bases). The V gene lost 5 bases and the J gene lost 4 bases, with 18 bases spanning the gap. Germline values: CDR1 SGHAT, CDR2 FQNNGV. This CDR3 has 16 residues.

The chain links TRBV5-6 to TRBJ2-2; D possibly corresponds to TRBD1 (5 bases). Trimming took 4 bases from V and 4 from J, leaving 17 bases between them. The CDR3 consists of 16 residues. Germline V lookup: CDR1 SGHDT, CDR2 YYEEEE. CDR3 residues: CASSLRAAIGTGELFF. The CDR3, as DNA: TGTGCCAGCAGCCTCAGGGCAGCAATCGGCACCGGGGAGCTGTTTTTT.

CDR3 nucleotide sequence: TGTGCCAGCAGTCGGGACAGCAAAAACACCGGGGAGCTGTTTTTT. Amino acid sequence: CASSRDSKNTGELFF. The V gene is TRBV6-6, the J gene TRBJ2-2; TRBD1 matches 7 bases. The CDR3 extends over 15 amino acids. The germline CDR1 and CDR2 sequences are MNHNY and SVGAGI (reference sequence). The trim removed 5 bases at V and 2 bases at J, leaving 5 bases unmatched.

V gene TRBV4-3 combines with J gene TRBJ2-1, with TRBD2 identical over 7 bases. V trimming: 0 bases; J trimming: 5 bases; junction bases outside the gene matches: 10. There are 17 residues in the CDR3. The germline gives CDR1 LGHNA, CDR2 YSLEER. CDR3 protein: CASSQDRIERGDNEQFF. The CDR3 nucleotides read TGCGCCAGCAGCCAAGATAGAATCGAGCGGGGCGACAATGAGCAGTTCTTC.

In its sample, this clone was seen a few times. The chain uses TRBV7-3 and TRBJ1-1; TRBD1 aligns across 7 bases. CDR3 length equals 13 residues. V lost 5 bases to trimming and J lost 6 bases; unmatched junction nucleotides: 6. The germline V gene has CDR1 SGHTA and CDR2 FQGTGA. CDR3 sequence reads: CASSIDRAAEAFF. Written as DNA, the CDR3 is TGTGCCAGCAGCATAGACAGGGCCGCTGAAGCTTTCTTT. The whole variable domain, remainder taken from reference TRBV7-3 and TRBJ1-1, is GAGVSQTPSNKVTEKGKYVELRCDPISGHTALYWYRQSLGQGPEFLIYFQGTGAADDSGLPNDRFFAVRPEGSVSTLKIQRTERGDSAVYLCASSIDRAAEAFFGQGTRLTVV.

V usage is TRBV4-3 and J usage is TRBJ2-5; D gene unclear. The CDR3 is 13 residues long. Trimming stripped 0 bases from V and 4 bases from J, with 6 bases between. CDR1 is LGHNA and CDR2 is YSLEER in the germline V gene. CDR3 sequence reads: CASSQEMSETQYF. The CDR3 DNA reads as TGCGCCAGCAGCCAAGAGATGTCAGAGACCCAGTACTTC.

This clone was detected once. The chain links TRBV2 to TRBJ2-7; either TRBD1 or TRBD2 may fit D (5 bases each). CDR1 SNHLY and CDR2 FYNNEI come from the germline V gene. This CDR3 region has 15 residues. Trimming removed 6 bases at V and 0 bases at J, with 15 bases between. The CDR3 loop reads CASRRETDFSYEQYF. The CDR3 coding sequence is TGTGCCAGCAGGAGGGAGACAGACTTCTCCTACGAGCAGTACTTC. The complete variable domain, with remaining parts taken from reference TRBV2 and TRBJ2-7, reads EPEVTQTPSHQVTQMGQEVILRCVPISNHLYFYWYRQILGQKVEFLVSFYNNEISEKSEIFDDQFSVERPDGSNFTLKIRSTKLEDSAMYFCASRRETDFSYEQYFGPGTRLTVT.